The 5 T cell receptor beta chains presented below share a single source sample, sequenced in a study of T cells expressing NK-cell markers (dated by TCRdb to the early 2020s). Libraries were made using 5' RACE. The listed sequencing device is Illumina HiSeq 2000. After TCRdb reprocessed the reads, each CDR3 protein sequence was kept as one row, without DNA. The table for this sample lists roughly 350,000 distinct CDR3 sequences. The leading ten clones occupy around 4.9% of the sample. The specimen was blood T cells: a sorted CD56 or NKG2C T cell subset, CD4+ or CD8+ T cells, or bulk PBMC T cells (not recorded which). All receptors come from a man aged 18 to 69 in good health.

The rearrangement uses TRBV11-1 and TRBJ1-6. This CDR3 has 17 amino acids. CDR1 is SGHAT, CDR2 FQDESV, per germline (reference sequence). CDR3 sequence: CASSLRRGGLNNSPLHF.

This sequence joins TRBV6-5 and TRBJ2-1; TCRdb outputs TRBD2, but without DNA this stays unchecked. There are 19 residues in the CDR3. In germline, CDR1 is MNHEY, CDR2 SVGAGI. The CDR3 spells CASSYSILAGGTPYNEQFF.

The CDR3 is CASSWPGLAEIYEQYF. The gene calls are TRBV2 and TRBJ2-7; there is no DNA to check the TCRdb D call of TRBD2. The germline CDR1 and CDR2 sequences are SNHLY and FYNNEI. This CDR3 is 16 amino acids long. Looking up the rest from reference TRBV2 and TRBJ2-7 gives the full variable domain: EPEVTQTPSHQVTQMGQEVILRCVPISNHLYFYWYRQILGQKVEFLVSFYNNEISEKSEIFDDQFSVERPDGSNFTLKIRSTKLEDSAMYFCASSWPGLAEIYEQYFGPGTRLTVT.

The gene calls are TRBV2 and TRBJ2-3. This CDR3 spans 11 amino acids. Germline V gives CDR1 SNHLY, CDR2 FYNNEI. CDR3 region: CASLRRDTQYF.

This rearrangement joins TRBV27 to TRBJ1-6. This CDR3 has 13 residues. CDR1 is MNHEY and CDR2 is SMNVEV in the germline V gene (reference sequence). The chain's CDR3 is CARCISYNSPLHF.